One and the same sample provided the 12 T cell receptor beta chains below, sequenced in a study of regulatory T cells in long-lasting Graves disease. Time point noted: newly diagnosed GD, antithyroid drugs for less than 3 months. Researchers made the TCR library from RNA that was extracted from PBMCs. CDR3-region Arm-PCR and iRepertoire HTBI primers produced the TCR beta libraries. Using its own MiXCR run on the multiplex PCR reads, TCRdb lists one record per CDR3 protein. The repertoire has hundreds of thousands of distinct CDR3 sequences, roughly 15% of them found once; the top ten carry about 17%. Separately, the same data were catalogued under a study of T cells in Graves' hyperthyroidism and ophthalmopathy.

The starting material was peripheral blood mononuclear cells (PBMCs), obtained at new diagnosis, from a patient treated with antithyroid drugs. These receptors all stem from a young woman with Graves disease.

This clonotype was counted only a few times. This chain links TRBV3-1 with TRBJ1-2; D may be TRBD1 (5 bases). The germline V gene has CDR1 LGHDT and CDR2 YNNKEL (reference sequence). CDR3 size: 17 residues. Deletions cut 1 base from V and 3 bases from J, with 18 bases between. Written as DNA, the CDR3 is TGTGCCAGCAGCCAAGGCACAAACGGGGGGTTAGACTATGGCTACACCTTC. Protein sequence: CASSQGTNGGLDYGYTF.

This clonotype was recorded at least ten times. The chain joins TRBV28 to TRBJ1-5; a weak D match, TRBD1 (5 bases). The CDR3 consists of 15 residues. Germline values: CDR1 MDHEN, CDR2 SYDVKM. Between the trimmed V and J ends, which lost 6 bases and 2 bases, there was a span of 14 bases. The CDR3 DNA reads as TGTGCCAGCAGGATGGGGGTGTGGGGCAATCAGCCCCAGCATTTT. Protein sequence: CASRMGVWGNQPQHF.

Comment on this clonotype: A read error may produce the germline difference seen at one junction end. The rearrangement joins TRBV12-3 or TRBV12-4 to TRBJ1-5; D not resolved. This CDR3 spans 14 amino acids. CDR3 region: CASSFSPANRPQHF. The CDR3 nucleotides read TGTGCCAGCAGTTTTTCCCCCGCAAATCGGCCCCAGCATTTT.

The V call is TRBV27, the J call TRBJ1-6; D is possibly TRBD1 (5 bases). CDR3 length equals 14 residues. CDR1 and CDR2 (germline): MNHEY, SMNVEV (reference sequence). The V gene lost 3 bases and the J gene lost 8 bases, with 11 bases spanning the gap. The CDR3: CASSFRQGHSPLHF. CDR3 sequence (DNA): TGTGCCAGCAGTTTTAGGCAGGGTCATTCACCCCTCCACTTT.

At least ten counts were recorded for this clonotype. V usage is TRBV27 and J usage is TRBJ1-1, with 8 bases that match TRBD1. Germline loops: CDR1 MNHEY, CDR2 SMNVEV (reference sequence). Unmatched junction bases numbered 9, after V lost 3 bases and J lost 6 bases. CDR3 size: 15 residues. The CDR3 DNA is TGTGCCAGCAGTTTTGCTGGACAGGGTTTCTCTGAAGCTTTCTTT. Protein: CASSFAGQGFSEAFF.

This clonotype has just a few counts. The chain is built from TRBV7-8 and TRBJ2-5, with TRBD1 matching 11 bases. The V gene's germline CDR1 is SGHVS and CDR2 FQNEAQ. The length of the CDR3 is 15 residues. Trimming removed 6 bases from V and 4 bases from J; junction bases left unmatched: 7. The CDR3 coding sequence is TGTGCCAGCAGACCCGGGACAGGGGGGGGAGAGACCCAGTACTTC. This sequence encodes CASRPGTGGGETQYF.

Many counts were recorded for this clonotype. The germline gene is not matched at one end of the junction; a read error may be the cause. The chain recombines TRBV28 with TRBJ2-2; maybe TRBD1 (5 bases). Germline V CDR1 and CDR2: MDHEN, SYDVKM. The CDR3 has 14 amino acids. The CDR3 loop reads CASSLSQGTGELFF. In nucleotides, the CDR3 is TGCGCCAGCAGCTTGTCCCAGGGCACCGGGGAGCTGTTTTTT. Complete variable domain (other parts from reference TRBV28 and TRBJ2-2): DVKVTQSSRYLVKRTGEKVFLECVQDMDHENMFWYRQDPGLGLRLIYFSYDVKMKEKGDIPEGYSVSREKKERFSLILESASTNQTSMYLCASSLSQGTGELFFGEGSRLTVL.

In its sample, this clonotype was seen a few times. The genes are TRBV5-1 and TRBJ2-2; no definite D call. Germline V gene sequence: CDR1 SGHRS, CDR2 YFSETQ. The germline V and J ends were trimmed by 0 bases and 7 bases, with 13 bases remaining between them. The CDR3 length is 15 residues. CDR3 residues: CASSLELIGYGELFF. The CDR3 region has the DNA TGCGCCAGCAGCTTGGAACTCATCGGGTACGGGGAGCTGTTTTTT.

This clonotype was detected only a few times. The chain is built from TRBV7-9 and TRBJ2-1, with TRBD2 identical over 8 bases. The germline gives CDR1 SEHNR, CDR2 FQNEAQ (reference sequence). V shed 1 base and J 15 bases; nucleotides not matched to a gene: 14. The CDR3 contains 15 residues. CDR3 residues: CASSLESSAGEGPFF. The DNA for the CDR3 is TGTGCCAGCAGCTTAGAATCTTCAGCGGGAGAGGGTCCGTTCTTC.

This clonotype has more than one count but fewer than ten. The chain links TRBV18 to TRBJ2-7; 7 bases line up with TRBD2. V lost 0 bases, J lost 1 base, and 3 bases stayed unmatched. The CDR3 is 15 amino acids. The germline gives CDR1 KGHSH, CDR2 LQKENI. The CDR3 region is CASSPPSGTSYEQYF. The DNA of the CDR3 is TGTGCCAGCTCACCACCAAGCGGGACGTCCTACGAGCAGTACTTC.

The chain carries TRBV4-2 and TRBJ1-4; no firm D call. Germline CDR1 is LGHNA and CDR2 is YNFKEQ. V gave up 0 bases and J gave up 3 bases, with 8 bases separating them. The CDR3 is 15 residues long. DNA for the CDR3: TGTGCCAGCAGCCAAGACCGGGCGGCTAATGAAAAACTGTTTTTT. The encoded protein is CASSQDRAANEKLFF.

This clonotype turned up a few times. The V call is TRBV5-5, the J call TRBJ1-5; D gene unclear. CDR1 SGHKS and CDR2 YYEKEE come from the germline V gene (reference sequence). CDR3 length: 16 amino acids. With 4 bases removed from V and 2 bases from J, the gap between germline ends came to 16 bases. CDR3 protein: CASSPSSGRGNQPQHF. The CDR3 DNA is TGTGCCAGCAGCCCAAGTTCGGGGAGGGGCAATCAGCCCCAGCATTTT.